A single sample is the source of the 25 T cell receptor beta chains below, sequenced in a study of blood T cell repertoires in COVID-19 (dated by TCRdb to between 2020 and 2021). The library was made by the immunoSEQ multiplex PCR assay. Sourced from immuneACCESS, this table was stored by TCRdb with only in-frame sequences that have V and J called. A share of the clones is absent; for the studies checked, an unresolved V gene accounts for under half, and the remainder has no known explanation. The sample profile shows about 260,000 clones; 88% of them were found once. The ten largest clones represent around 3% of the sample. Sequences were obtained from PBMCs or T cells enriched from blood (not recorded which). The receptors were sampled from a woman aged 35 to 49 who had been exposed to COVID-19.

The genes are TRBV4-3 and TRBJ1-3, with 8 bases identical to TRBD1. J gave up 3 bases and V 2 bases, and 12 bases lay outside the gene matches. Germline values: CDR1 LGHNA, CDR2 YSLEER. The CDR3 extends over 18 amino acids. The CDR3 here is CASSQSLLDRVDGNTIYF. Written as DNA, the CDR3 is TGCGCCAGCAGCCAATCCCTCCTGGACAGGGTGGATGGAAACACCATATATTTT.

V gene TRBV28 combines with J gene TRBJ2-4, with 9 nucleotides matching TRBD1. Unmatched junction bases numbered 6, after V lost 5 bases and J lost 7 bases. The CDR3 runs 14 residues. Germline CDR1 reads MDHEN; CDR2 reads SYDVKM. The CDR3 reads CASSEGGQGNIQYF. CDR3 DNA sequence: TGTGCCAGCAGTGAGGGAGGACAGGGGAACATTCAGTACTTC.

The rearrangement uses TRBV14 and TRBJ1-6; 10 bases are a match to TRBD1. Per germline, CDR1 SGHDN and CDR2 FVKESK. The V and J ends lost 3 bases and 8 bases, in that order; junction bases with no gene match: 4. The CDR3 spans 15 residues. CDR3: CASSHGTGAYSPLHF. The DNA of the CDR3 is TGTGCCAGCAGCCACGGGACAGGGGCCTATTCACCCCTCCACTTT.

DNA of the CDR3: TGTGCCAGCAGCCACGGGACAGGGGACGCAACTAATGAAAAACTGTTTTTT. It encodes CASSHGTGDATNEKLFF. The chain employs TRBV14 and TRBJ1-4, with TRBD1 identical over 10 bases. The CDR3 runs 17 residues. The germline V gene has CDR1 SGHDN and CDR2 FVKESK. Unmatched junction bases numbered 4, after V lost 3 bases and J lost 0 bases.

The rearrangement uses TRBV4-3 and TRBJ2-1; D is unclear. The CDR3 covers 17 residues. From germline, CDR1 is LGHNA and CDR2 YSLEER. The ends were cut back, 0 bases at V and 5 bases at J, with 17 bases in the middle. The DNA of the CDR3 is TGCGCCAGCAGCCAAGATGCCCGATCCACGGTAGACAATGAGCAGTTCTTC. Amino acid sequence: CASSQDARSTVDNEQFF.

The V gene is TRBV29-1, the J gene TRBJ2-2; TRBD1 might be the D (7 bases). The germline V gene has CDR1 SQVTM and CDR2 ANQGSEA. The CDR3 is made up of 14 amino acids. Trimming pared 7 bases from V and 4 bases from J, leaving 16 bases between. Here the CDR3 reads CSALPGGSTGELFF. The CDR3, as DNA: TGCAGCGCCCTGCCAGGGGGGAGCACCGGGGAGCTGTTTTTT.

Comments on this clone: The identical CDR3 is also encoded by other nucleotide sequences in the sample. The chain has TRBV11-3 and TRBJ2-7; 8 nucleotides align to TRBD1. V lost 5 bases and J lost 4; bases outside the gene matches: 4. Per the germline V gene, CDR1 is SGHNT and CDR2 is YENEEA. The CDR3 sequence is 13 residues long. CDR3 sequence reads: CASSPGQGYEQYF. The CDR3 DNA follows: TGTGCCAGCAGCCCTGGACAGGGTTACGAGCAGTACTTC. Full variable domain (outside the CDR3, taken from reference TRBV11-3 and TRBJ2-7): EAGVVQSPRYKIIEKKQPVAFWCNPISGHNTLYWYLQNLGQGPELLIRYENEEAVDDSQLPKDRFSAERLKGVDSTLKIQPAELGDSAVYLCASSPGQGYEQYFGPGTRLTVT.

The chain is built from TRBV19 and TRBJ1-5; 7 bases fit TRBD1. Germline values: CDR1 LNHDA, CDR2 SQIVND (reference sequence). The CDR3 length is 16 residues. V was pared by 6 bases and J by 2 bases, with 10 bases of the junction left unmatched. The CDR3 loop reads CASRRWTGSGNQPQHF. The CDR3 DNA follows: TGTGCCAGTAGGAGATGGACAGGATCTGGCAATCAGCCCCAGCATTTT.

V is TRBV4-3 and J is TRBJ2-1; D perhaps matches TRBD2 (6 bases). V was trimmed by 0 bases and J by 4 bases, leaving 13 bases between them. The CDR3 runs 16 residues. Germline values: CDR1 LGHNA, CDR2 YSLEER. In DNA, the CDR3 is TGCGCCAGCAGCCAAGATCCAGCGGGCGCTTACAATGAGCAGTTCTTC. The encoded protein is CASSQDPAGAYNEQFF.

In DNA, the CDR3 is TGTGCCAGCAGTGACCAGACTAGCGGGCAGACCTACGAGCAGTACGTC. Its protein product is CASSDQTSGQTYEQYV. The chain employs TRBV6-2 or TRBV6-3 and TRBJ2-7; 10 bases match TRBD2. V gave up 5 bases and J gave up 2 bases; unmatched junction bases: 9. Germline loops: CDR1 MNHEY, CDR2 SVGEGT. The CDR3 loop spans 16 amino acids.

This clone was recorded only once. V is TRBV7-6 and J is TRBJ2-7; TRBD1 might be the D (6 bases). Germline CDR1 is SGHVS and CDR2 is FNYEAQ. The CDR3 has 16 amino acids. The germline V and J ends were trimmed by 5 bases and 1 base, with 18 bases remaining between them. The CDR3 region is CASSQGSTAHSYEQYF. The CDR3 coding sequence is TGTGCCAGCAGCCAGGGGAGCACAGCACATTCCTACGAGCAGTACTTC. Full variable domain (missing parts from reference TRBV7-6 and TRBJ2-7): GAGVSQSPRYKVTKRGQDVALRCDPISGHVSLYWYRQALGQGPEFLTYFNYEAQQDKSGLPNDRFSAERPEGSISTLTIQRTEQRDSAMYRCASSQGSTAHSYEQYFGPGTRLTVT.

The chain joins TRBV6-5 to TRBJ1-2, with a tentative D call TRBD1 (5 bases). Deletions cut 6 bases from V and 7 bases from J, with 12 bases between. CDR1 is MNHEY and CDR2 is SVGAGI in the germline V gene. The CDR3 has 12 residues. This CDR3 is CASSPGRAGYTF. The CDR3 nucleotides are TGTGCCAGCAGCCCAGGGAGGGCTGGCTACACCTTC.

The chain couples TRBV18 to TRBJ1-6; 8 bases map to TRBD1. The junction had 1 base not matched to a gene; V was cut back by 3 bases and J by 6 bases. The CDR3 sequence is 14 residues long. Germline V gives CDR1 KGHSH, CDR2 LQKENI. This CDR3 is CASSPDRGNSPLHF. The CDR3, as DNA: TGTGCCAGCTCACCCGACAGGGGTAATTCACCCCTCCACTTT. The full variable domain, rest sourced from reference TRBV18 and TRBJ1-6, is NAGVMQNPRHLVRRRGQEARLRCSPMKGHSHVYWYRQLPEEGLKFMVYLQKENIIDESGMPKERFSAEFPKEGPSILRIQQVVRGDSAAYFCASSPDRGNSPLHFGNGTRLTVT.

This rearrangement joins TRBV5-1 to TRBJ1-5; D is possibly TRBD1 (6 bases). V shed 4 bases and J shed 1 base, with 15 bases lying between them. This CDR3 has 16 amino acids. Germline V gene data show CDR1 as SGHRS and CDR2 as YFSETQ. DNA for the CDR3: TGCGCCAGCAGCGAGGTCGGAGGACAGAGCAATCAGCCCCAGCATTTT. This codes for CASSEVGGQSNQPQHF.

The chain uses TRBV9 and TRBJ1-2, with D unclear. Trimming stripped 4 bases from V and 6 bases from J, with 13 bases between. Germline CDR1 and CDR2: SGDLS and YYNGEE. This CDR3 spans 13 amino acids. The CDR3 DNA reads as TGTGCCAGCAGCTACTCCTTGGTGGATGGCTACACCTTC. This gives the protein CASSYSLVDGYTF. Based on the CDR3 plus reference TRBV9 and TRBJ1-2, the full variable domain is DSGVTQTPKHLITATGQRVTLRCSPRSGDLSVYWYQQSLDQGLQFLIQYYNGEERAKGNILERFSAQQFPDLHSELNLSSLELGDSALYFCASSYSLVDGYTFGSGTRLTVV.

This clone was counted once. The CDR3 DNA sequence: TGCGCCAGCAGCCAAGATGTTCAGGGAACTAGCGGCTACACAGATACGCAGTATTTT. It translates to CASSQDVQGTSGYTDTQYF. This chain connects TRBV4-3 to TRBJ2-3; the match to TRBD2 covers 8 bases. Trimming cost V 0 bases and J 2 bases; bases outside gene matches: 13. The germline gives CDR1 LGHNA, CDR2 YSLEER. The CDR3 extends over 19 amino acids.

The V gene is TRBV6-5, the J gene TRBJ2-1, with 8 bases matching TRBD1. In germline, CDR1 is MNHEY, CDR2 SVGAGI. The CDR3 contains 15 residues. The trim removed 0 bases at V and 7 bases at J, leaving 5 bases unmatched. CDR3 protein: CASSYSRGQWNEQFF. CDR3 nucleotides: TGTGCCAGCAGTTACTCCAGGGGGCAATGGAATGAGCAGTTCTTC.

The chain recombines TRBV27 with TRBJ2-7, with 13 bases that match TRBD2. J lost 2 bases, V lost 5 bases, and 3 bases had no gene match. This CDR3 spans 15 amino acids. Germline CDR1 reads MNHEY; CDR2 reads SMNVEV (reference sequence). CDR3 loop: CASSKGTSGAYEQYF. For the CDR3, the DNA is TGTGCCAGCAGTAAAGGGACTAGCGGGGCCTACGAGCAGTACTTC.

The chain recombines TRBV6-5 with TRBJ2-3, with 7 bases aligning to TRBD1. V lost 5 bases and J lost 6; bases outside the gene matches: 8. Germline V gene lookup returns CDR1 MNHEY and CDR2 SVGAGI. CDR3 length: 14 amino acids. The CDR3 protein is CASSPGQSADTQYF. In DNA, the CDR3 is TGTGCCAGCAGTCCGGGACAGTCTGCGGATACGCAGTATTTT.

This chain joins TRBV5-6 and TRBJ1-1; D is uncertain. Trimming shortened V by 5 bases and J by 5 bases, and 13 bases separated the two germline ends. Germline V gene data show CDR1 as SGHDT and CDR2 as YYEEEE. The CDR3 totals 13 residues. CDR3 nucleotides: TGTGCCAGCAGGAAAACCCCGGGAACTGAAGCTTTCTTT. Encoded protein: CASRKTPGTEAFF.

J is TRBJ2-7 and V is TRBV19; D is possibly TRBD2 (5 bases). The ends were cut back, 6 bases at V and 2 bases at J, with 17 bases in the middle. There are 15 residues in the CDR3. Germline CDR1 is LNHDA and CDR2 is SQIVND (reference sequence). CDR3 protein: CASSEMPGRAYEQYV. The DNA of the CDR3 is TGTGCCAGTAGCGAAATGCCCGGGCGGGCCTACGAGCAGTACGTC.

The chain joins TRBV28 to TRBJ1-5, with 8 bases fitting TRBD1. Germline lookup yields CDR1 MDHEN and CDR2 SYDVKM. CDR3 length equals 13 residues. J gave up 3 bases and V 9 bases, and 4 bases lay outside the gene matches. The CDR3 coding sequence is TGTGCCAGTACAGGGGGTTCCAATCAGCCCCAGCATTTT. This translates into CASTGGSNQPQHF.

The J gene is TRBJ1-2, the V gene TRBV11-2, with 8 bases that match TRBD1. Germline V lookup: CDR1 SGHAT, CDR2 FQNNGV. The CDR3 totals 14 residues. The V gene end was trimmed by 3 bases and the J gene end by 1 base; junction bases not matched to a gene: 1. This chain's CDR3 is CASSFDRGNYGYTF. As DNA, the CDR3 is TGTGCCAGCAGCTTCGACAGGGGTAACTATGGCTACACCTTC.

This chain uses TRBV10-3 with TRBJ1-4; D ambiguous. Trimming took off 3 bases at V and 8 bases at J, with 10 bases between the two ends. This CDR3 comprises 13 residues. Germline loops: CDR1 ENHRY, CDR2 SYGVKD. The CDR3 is CAISDRIGEKLFF. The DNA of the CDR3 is TGTGCCATCAGTGACAGGATTGGAGAAAAACTGTTTTTT.

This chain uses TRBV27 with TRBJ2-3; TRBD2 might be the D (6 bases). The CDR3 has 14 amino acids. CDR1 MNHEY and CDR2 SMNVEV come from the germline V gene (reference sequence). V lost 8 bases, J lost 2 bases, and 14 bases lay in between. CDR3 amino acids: CASPEWGDTDTQYF. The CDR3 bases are TGTGCCAGCCCCGAGTGGGGGGACACAGATACGCAGTATTTT.